Reported below is one T cell receptor (beta chain). Its antigen is currently unknown. The entry originates in a study of shared clonotypes between healthy human individuals. Whole-study findings and limits: Sampling involved blood alone; tissue repertoires likely differ. Few donors restricted represented genetic and exposure-history diversity.

Each PCR replicate from the sorted subsets contained about 210 ng DNA, which is some 32,000 T cell genomes. TCRdb keeps only in-frame clones here, not all; method: immunoSEQ multiplex PCR. The table lists about 2.2 million clones, about 93% of them singletons, with under 2% in the top ten. CD45RO-negative, CCR7-selected cells formed the naive CD8 fraction, which excluded terminally differentiated effector memory CD45RA+ cells. From germline, CDR1 is MDHEN and CDR2 SYDVKM. V shed 6 bases, J shed 1 base, and the junction held 5 bases outside the gene matches. The CDR3 consists of 15 residues. This receptor was taken from a man aged 18-30 years in good health. Some clones in this sample may be carry-over from other donors' samples. Sequences were obtained from naive CD8+ T cells from PBMCs. V and J are TRBV28 and TRBJ2-7, with 11 bases matching TRBD1. The CDR3 sequence: CASRPGQGGSYEQYF. CDR3 bases: TGTGCCAGCAGACCGGGACAGGGGGGATCCTACGAGCAGTACTTC.